This T cell receptor beta chain was sequenced during a study of beta chain features in type 1 diabetes. Study-level results: The VDJ junctions of type 1 diabetes patients carried fewer insertions and more deletions. Resolution of whether HLA type affects TCRB rearrangement was not achieved here.

As concerns this clone: Its antigen is still unknown.

Expressed TCRB transcripts were sequenced, since all the RNA that had been isolated was reverse transcribed. Assay used: immunoSEQ multiplex PCR; TCRdb lists only in-frame clones, some missing. The sample consists of over 700,000 clones, about 17% of them appearing once. Blood was drawn once from each donor into heparinised tubes. The draws averaged about 110 mL. Populations isolated by sorting all had purity greater than 95%. Germline lookup yields CDR1 PRHDT and CDR2 FYEKMQ (reference sequence). The germline V and J ends were trimmed by 5 bases and 8 bases, with 13 bases remaining between them. There are 13 residues in the CDR3.

The sample taken for sequencing was naive CD4+ T cells from blood. The TCR was taken from a woman between 18 and 30 years old in good health. This rearrangement joins TRBV13 to TRBJ2-1; a weak D match, TRBD1 (6 bases). This CDR3 reads CASSAIPGDEQFF. The CDR3 region has the DNA TGTGCCAGCAGCGCAATTCCAGGGGATGAGCAGTTCTTC. Based on the CDR3 plus reference TRBV13 and TRBJ2-1, the full variable domain is AAGVIQSPRHLIKEKRETATLKCYPIPRHDTVYWYQQGPGQDPQFLISFYEKMQSDKGSIPDRFSAQQFSDYHSELNMSSLELGDSALYFCASSAIPGDEQFFGPGTRLTVL.